This entry describes one TCR beta chain. Trimming at V came to 4 bases and at J to 1 base, leaving 4 bases not matched to a gene. CDR1 is SGHNT, CDR2 YYREEE, per germline (reference sequence). This CDR3 spans 16 amino acids. The data stem from a study of blood T cell repertoires in COVID-19. Study at large: The analysed material was cDNA or gDNA that came from T cells, B-cell-depleted T cells, or PBMCs.

Original processing notes: How many nucleated cells were present was estimated from reference gene primer amplification. Produced via immunoSEQ multiplex PCR; TCRdb's table is partial and in-frame only. V and J calls and clone size follow that table, whereas D and trimming were derived from the DNA. The table records some 140,000 clones, under 80% of them present only once. The source of this sequence is a man older than 75 with acute or convalescent COVID-19. Sequencing input: peripheral blood. V gene TRBV5-4 combines with J gene TRBJ2-2, with 10 bases aligning to TRBD2. The CDR3 here is CASSPAGGMNTGELFF. CDR3 DNA sequence: TGTGCCAGCAGCCCAGCGGGGGGGATGAACACCGGGGAGCTGTTTTTT.